This T cell receptor (beta chain) was obtained from a study of shared clonotypes between healthy human individuals. Here immunoSEQ multiplex PCR was the method, and the copy in TCRdb shows in-frame clones only, minus some. The repertoire holds 2.5 million or so clones, with around nine tenths as singletons. Comment on this clone: Different DNA sequences within this sample yield the same CDR3.

V was shortened by 3 bases and J by 0 bases, with 11 bases between the two germline ends. The CDR3 totals 15 residues. The germline V gene has CDR1 GTSNPN and CDR2 SVGIG (reference sequence). The study drew its donors from healthy HIV-negative adults without recent acute infections or vaccinations. The clonotype was recovered from a man between 18 and 29 years old in good health. Sequencing input: naive CD4+ T cells sorted from blood. Subset in this sample: CD45RA+ positively selected. This rearrangement joins TRBV30 to TRBJ1-4; TRBD1 might be the D (5 bases). CDR3 loop: CAWRGQGATNEKLFF. The CDR3, as DNA: TGTGCCTGGAGGGGGCAGGGTGCAACTAATGAAAAACTGTTTTTT. Complete variable domain (other parts from reference TRBV30 and TRBJ1-4): SQTIHQWPATLVQPVGSPLSLECTVEGTSNPNLYWYRQAAGRGLQLLFYSVGIGQISSEVPQNLSASRPQDRQFILSSKKLLLSDSGFYLCAWRGQGATNEKLFFGSGTQLSVL.